The entry below gives a single T cell receptor (beta chain) sequence along with its context. Which antigen it targets is not known. There are no base qualities to consult, and no much larger clone falls within one base. CDR1 and CDR2 were assigned from the germline V gene as SGHVS and FQNEAQ. From its cysteine to its phenylalanine, the CDR3 spans 17 amino acids. Only the CDR3 DNA stays, 51 bases, in frame from base 1. From V the trimming removes 5 bases and from J it removes 6 bases, while the gene matches leave 16 bases of the junction unaccounted for. This entry comes from a study of cytomegalovirus exposure and HLA in healthy donors (dated by TCRdb to about 2017). Broadly, across the study: According to an earlier analysis of a few hundred of the donors, about 180 million T cells yielded 117 million unique TCR beta sequences and roughly 280 Gb of sequence data. An early release that covered about 600 HLA-typed donors contained about 300 gigabases of sequencing data and 85 million to 100 million unique TCR sequences. All discovery cohort repertoires had been generated using a single sequencing platform. Typing coverage varied by locus: roughly 620-640 donors for A, B, C, DRB1 and DQB1; some 520 for DQA1; approximately 610 for DPA1; 450 to 480 for DPB1. An earlier analysis of about 600 of the donors used high-throughput TCR beta sequencing to judge whether each TCR beta V gene segment behaved as functional or pseudogenic. The study combined high-throughput TCR immunosequencing, statistical association of individual TCRs with disease status, and machine learning to predict cytomegalovirus infection status. The study aimed to test whether signatures of past pathogen exposure could be identified by cataloging public T cell receptors. HLA typing included class I and class II loci at four-digit resolution. Rather than drawing on any new phenotypic data, the later analysis identified candidate immune exposures from TCR beta sequences and the way those sequences occurred across donors. Among the roughly 430 genotyped donors, about 83% belonged to the genetic ancestry cluster associated with self-reported Caucasian donors. To study patterns of TCR occurrence, a later analysis re-analyzed previously published TCR beta repertoires from 600 to 750 donors and added high-resolution HLA genotyping. Across about 370 genotyped donors of the cohort, an average of roughly 250,000 unique TCR beta nucleotide sequences per donor were sequenced, and roughly 18% of those sequences were non-productive. A later genetic analysis took genome-wide SNP genotypes for about 55% of the roughly 670 donors and used that subset as a discovery cohort. Because of strong linkage in the cohort, five DR-DQ haplotypes were treated as single units for association and clustering. Alongside the repertoire data, information on donor age, sex, ethnicity and CMV serostatus was compiled. Along with the approximately 620-subject first cohort, a separate validation cohort of over 90 different subjects was used. The study used immunosequencing to profile the T cell repertoires of several hundred subjects and linked those repertoires to cytomegalovirus serostatus.

Library method: the immunoSEQ multiplex PCR assay. The multiplex PCR relied on a mix of 60 forward primers for TCR Vbeta segments and 13 reverse primers for TCR Jbeta segments. A multiplex PCR assay on genomic DNA amplified the CDR3 region of rearranged TCR beta genes. Amplified TCR beta libraries were sequenced as 87-base-pair reads on the Illumina HiSeq System. The authors processed their data as follows. A later analysis counted around 72 million unique TCR beta chains across the roughly 700 repertoires, and around 9.9 million of these chains were shared by at least two donors. Raw reads were error-corrected and collapsed into unique sequences with a nearest-neighbor algorithm that merged closely related sequences to remove PCR and sequencing errors. Alignment of CDR3 sequences to IMGT reference sequences was used to assign V, D and J gene segments. Each retained sequence needed at least a six-nucleotide match to both a V gene segment and a J gene segment. Rearrangements were classified as productive when the CDR3 lacked stop codons and remained in frame with V and J, and all other rearrangements were classified as non-productive. CDR3 was defined by IMGT convention, running from the second conserved V-encoded cysteine to the conserved J-encoded phenylalanine. The earlier analysis of about 530 of the donors excluded any sequence lacking an unambiguous match to a single V gene segment. An earlier analysis of about 590 of the donors classified V segments as functional when productive rearrangements were above 56.7% and as segregating when the standard deviation between donors was above 5%. A statistical classification framework was developed to diagnose cytomegalovirus status using the catalog of TCR beta chain sequences. In a later analysis, TCR nucleotide sequences were compared against IMGT/GENE-DB human TR gene sequences so that V and J genes could be assigned. The TCRdist pipeline was used in a later analysis to assign CDR3 sequences and most-parsimonious VDJ recombination scenarios. In a later analysis, each TCR beta chain was defined by its CDR3 amino acid sequence together with its V-gene family, and reads lacking a unique V-gene family were excluded. To address suspected cross-contamination and a sequencing artifact, a later analysis removed 592 highly shared, low-generation-probability nucleotide sequences. In a later analysis, a clonal expansion index was calculated for each public chain from normalized within-repertoire ranks of inferred template counts. In a later analysis, generation probabilities were computed using a VDJ recombination model fitted to out-of-frame rearrangements, and the results were checked against IGoR. In a later analysis, hypergeometric tests were used to score TCR-TCR, TCR-HLA and TCR-CMV co-occurrence, with a repertoire-size bias correction applied to TCR pairs. A later analysis estimated false discovery rates by permuting HLA or CMV assignments 20 times. A later analysis grouped co-occurring TCRs with DBSCAN, adding TCRdist sequence similarity when clustering within HLA-allele-positive subsets. Repertoires with fewer than 30,000 or more than 120,000 public chains, plus five repertoires with anomalous nucleotide sharing, were excluded from co-occurrence clustering. TCRdb provides this immuneACCESS table in a form limited to in-frame rearrangements. Some clones are lacking; in checked studies, under half of them reflect an unresolved V gene, and why the rest are absent is not known. The DNA gave D and trimming, while V, J and clone size come from that table. This sample holds about 200,000 clones; under 70% were observed only once. Clones ranked in the top ten supply 2.6% of the sample.

In total, approximately 700 healthy bone marrow donors made up the cohort. At the time of sampling, every cohort member was nominally healthy, though immune exposures that went unrecorded were likely present. The donor tested CMV seropositive, placing the donor among the 290 or so seropositive members of the cohort. Each donor provided a peripheral blood sample, and peripheral blood mononuclear cells were used for TCR beta sequencing. The Qiagen DNeasy Blood Extraction Kit was used to extract genomic DNA from the blood cell samples. The research as a whole found: The study gave a list of 150 to 200 TCR beta chains associated with cytomegalovirus. A further reported finding was that TCR beta sequences accurately predicted the HLA-A and HLA-B alleles for most subjects in the first cohort. A later analysis associated about 17,000 TCR beta sequences with specific HLA alleles at a false discovery rate of 0.05. A later analysis found that TCR association rates varied across HLA loci, with DRB1 alleles showing the most associated TCRs and HLA-C alleles the fewest. According to a later analysis, most CMV-associated TCR beta chains appeared to be HLA-restricted, and the HLA associations seemed to be driven largely by CMV exposure. In an earlier analysis of some 500 of the donors, most TCR beta V segments appeared in productive rearrangements about 90% or about 30% of the time, broadly matching IMGT annotations. Because some donors lacked HLA typing at each locus, the association tests relied only on the typed subset. The only immune exposure information available for the cohort was CMV serostatus. According to the authors, the approach could potentially be generalized to other disease states and immunological phenotypes. A later analysis found that HLA-associated TCR beta chains were more clonally expanded and had lower generation probabilities than equally common non-associated chains. The earlier analysis of nearly 600 of the donors excluded some 16 rarely observed V segments, including chromosome 9 orphons, because counts were too low. Most TCR sequences were observed very rarely across donors, whereas some public TCRs were present in many individuals. Presence/absence analyses assumed roughly uniform sequencing depth across donors, an assumption that may not hold. In a later genetic analysis, a missense DCLRE1C variant was associated with V-gene and J-gene trimming of TCR beta chains, and the association was replicated in an independent cohort. In vitro tests confirmed that a few of the cytomegalovirus-associated TCR beta chains recognize cytomegalovirus antigens. Correlated functional status among segregating V segments might reflect linkage disequilibrium, but an unknown experimental factor could not be ruled out. Only TCR beta chains were sequenced in this cohort, and the absence of alpha or paired-chain data limited detectable features. Compared with the approximately 670-donor mean, donors in an Asian-associated ancestry cluster had fewer N-insertions in productive TCRs, according to a later genetic analysis. The classifier was reported to diagnose cytomegalovirus status with high specificity and sensitivity in both the original and validation cohorts. A later analysis reported that several top co-occurrence clusters appeared linked to parvovirus B19, influenza, CMV and Epstein-Barr virus. Assigning TCR associations to individual alleles was difficult when HLA alleles, especially DR and DQ, strongly co-occurred. Some IMGT-functional V segments, including TRBV6-2 and TRBV6-3, could not be told apart with the 87-base-pair reads, so those segments were excluded. A group of highly shared sequence variants was considered likely to be a technical artifact of the sequencing pipeline.

Material: PBMCs. The clonotype was recovered from a middle-aged man in good health and CMV-seropositive. The V gene is TRBV7-8 and the J gene is TRBJ1-5, and TRBD1 matches 7 of the central bases. The nucleotides are TGTGCCAGCAGCCCACCGAGGTCCACAGGGGTCGGTCAGCCCCAGCATTTT. Translation gives CASSPPRSTGVGQPQHF.